The sequence of this TCR beta chain was determined in a study of human thymus T cells. TCRdb's copy holds only in-frame clones and misses some; the assay was immunoSEQ multiplex PCR. Here the sample spans roughly 120,000 clones, 90% to 95% being singletons. The study, taken as a whole, reports: Apparent skewing of V and J gene usage characterized both thymic and blood repertoires.

Germline assignment: CDR1 LNHDA and CDR2 SQIVND (reference sequence). V lost 5 bases, J lost 8 bases, and 12 bases stayed unmatched. There are 16 residues in the CDR3. As for this clone: Its specificity is unknown.

Thymus pieces cut out during corrective heart surgery were the tissue that was used. Among the donors, all were healthy Finnish infants having corrective surgery for congenital heart defects. Sequencing was carried out using thymus tissue. The chain joins TRBV19 to TRBJ2-4; 10 nucleotides line up with TRBD1. The clonotype originates from a boy less than two years old with a congenital heart defect but otherwise immunologically healthy. The CDR3 coding sequence is TGTGCCAGTAGTGCCCCCTGGGGGACAGGGGCGGACATTCAGTACTTC. As protein: CASSAPWGTGADIQYF.